Below are 9 T cell receptor beta chains sequenced from a single sample in a study of beta chain features in type 1 diabetes. Sequenced material consisted of expressed TCRB transcripts (all of the isolated RNA was reverse transcribed). Here immunoSEQ multiplex PCR was the method, and the copy in TCRdb shows in-frame clones only, minus some. The sample records tens of thousands of clones, roughly a third being singletons. Sequenced input: stem cell memory CD4+ T cells from blood. The source of these receptors is a woman aged 18-29 years in good health.

Written as DNA, the CDR3 is TGTGCCAGCTCTCAAGGGACAGACATGAACACTGAAGCTTTCTTT. Translation gives CASSQGTDMNTEAFF. V gene TRBV18 combines with J gene TRBJ1-1, with 7 bases matching TRBD1. V lost 6 bases, J lost 0 bases, and 7 bases stayed unmatched. The germline CDR1 and CDR2 sequences are KGHSH and LQKENI. This CDR3 has 15 amino acids.

The CDR3 nucleotides are TGTGCCAGCAGCTTAGACAGCTCTGGGGCCAACGTCCTGACTTTC. Translation gives CASSLDSSGANVLTF. This chain joins TRBV7-3 and TRBJ2-6; tentatively, D is TRBD1 (5 bases). The germline V gene has CDR1 SGHTA and CDR2 FQGTGA. Trimming stripped 2 bases from V and 0 bases from J, with 5 bases between. The CDR3 loop spans 15 amino acids.

This clone has a handful of counts. The chain carries TRBV7-2 and TRBJ2-1, with 9 bases lining up with TRBD2. Looked up from germline, CDR1 is SGHTA and CDR2 is FQGNSA. The CDR3 sequence is 12 residues long. The chain's CDR3 is CASGSSYNEQFF. The CDR3, as DNA: TGTGCTAGCGGGAGCTCCTACAATGAGCAGTTCTTC.

The rearrangement joins TRBV2 to TRBJ2-7; 7 nucleotides match TRBD1. V lost 7 bases, J lost 5 bases, and 5 bases stayed unmatched. This CDR3 region has 12 residues. The germline V gene encodes CDR1 SNHLY and CDR2 FYNNEI. The CDR3: CASTDQGDEQYF. Here the CDR3 DNA reads TGTGCCAGCACCGATCAGGGGGACGAGCAGTACTTC.

This clone was seen more than once but under ten times. The chain links TRBV27 to TRBJ2-6, with D perhaps TRBD1 (5 bases). The ends were cut back, 3 bases at V and 3 bases at J, with 18 bases in the middle. Germline V gene sequence: CDR1 MNHEY, CDR2 SMNVEV (reference sequence). The CDR3 has 18 amino acids. CDR3 sequence reads: CASSFELETGSGANVLTF. The CDR3 bases are TGTGCCAGCAGTTTTGAGTTGGAAACAGGTAGTGGGGCCAACGTCCTGACTTTC.

The rearrangement joins TRBV7-2 to TRBJ2-7; 10 bases are a match to TRBD1. From germline, CDR1 is SGHTA and CDR2 FQGNSA. The CDR3 extends over 14 amino acids. Trimming removed 1 base from V and 4 bases from J; junction bases left unmatched: 1. The CDR3 region is CASSLGQGAYEQYF. CDR3 nucleotide sequence: TGTGCCAGCAGCTTAGGACAGGGGGCGTACGAGCAGTACTTC.

The V and J genes are TRBV18 and TRBJ1-2; TRBD1 is a possible D gene (6 bases). The CDR3 sequence is 14 residues long. The germline V gene has CDR1 KGHSH and CDR2 LQKENI. Trimming took 3 bases from V and 4 from J, leaving 12 bases between them. The CDR3: CASSPAGAIYGYTF. The CDR3 region has the DNA TGTGCCAGCTCACCTGCAGGGGCCATCTATGGCTACACCTTC.

This rearrangement joins TRBV9 to TRBJ2-3, with 15 bases identical to TRBD2. The length of the CDR3 is 16 residues. Germline V gene data show CDR1 as SGDLS and CDR2 as YYNGEE. V shed 3 bases and J 9 bases; nucleotides not matched to a gene: 8. As DNA, the CDR3 is TGTGCCAGCAGCGGGGGGACTAGCGGGGGGTCCGGGACGCAGTATTTT. Protein: CASSGGTSGGSGTQYF.

The chain has TRBV4-1 and TRBJ2-7; TRBD1 matches at 10 bases. CDR3 length: 16 amino acids. Germline lookup yields CDR1 MGHRA and CDR2 YSYEKL. Unmatched junction bases numbered 12, after V lost 4 bases and J lost 6 bases. The DNA of the CDR3 is TGCGCCAGCAGCCCCCAGGGGACAGGGGAGCTTGCCGAGCAGTACTTC. Protein product: CASSPQGTGELAEQYF.